This T cell receptor beta chain was recovered during a study of blood T cell repertoires in COVID-19. This clone was detected a few times. Germline lookup yields CDR1 PRHDT and CDR2 FYEKMQ (reference sequence). This CDR3 is 16 amino acids long. With V trimmed by 6 bases and J by 3 bases, 12 bases remained unmatched. The assay was immunoSEQ multiplex PCR, and TCRdb's table has in-frame clones only and misses some. The sample lists approximately 70,000 clones, about 91% occurring once. The clonotype was recovered from a woman aged 60-70 years with active COVID-19. Sequenced input: peripheral blood. The chain is built from TRBV13 and TRBJ2-7, with 9 bases identical to TRBD2. CDR3 coding DNA: TGTGCCAGCAGAGAGTTGGGGACTAGCACCGACTACGAGCAGTACTTC. Its protein product is CASRELGTSTDYEQYF.